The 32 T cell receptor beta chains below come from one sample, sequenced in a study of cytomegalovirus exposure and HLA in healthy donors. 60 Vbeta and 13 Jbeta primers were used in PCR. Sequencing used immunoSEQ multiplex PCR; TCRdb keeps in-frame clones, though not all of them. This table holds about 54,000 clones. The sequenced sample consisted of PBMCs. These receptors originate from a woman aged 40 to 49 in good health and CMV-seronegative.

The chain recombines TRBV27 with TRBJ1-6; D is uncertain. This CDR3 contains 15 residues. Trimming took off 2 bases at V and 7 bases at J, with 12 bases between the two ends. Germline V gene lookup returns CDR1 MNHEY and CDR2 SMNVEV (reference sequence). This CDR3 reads CASSLEAGRNSPLHF. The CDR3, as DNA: TGTGCCAGCAGTTTAGAAGCGGGTCGAAATTCACCCCTCCACTTT.

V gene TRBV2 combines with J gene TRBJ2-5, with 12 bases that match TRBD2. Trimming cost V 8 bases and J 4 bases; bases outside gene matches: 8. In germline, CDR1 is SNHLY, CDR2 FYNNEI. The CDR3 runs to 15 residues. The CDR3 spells CASSLMTSGRETQYF. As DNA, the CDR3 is TGTGCCAGCTCCCTCATGACTAGCGGGAGAGAGACCCAGTACTTC.

The CDR3 bases are TGTGCCAGCAGACCGACAGGCCTTTTAGGGACTGAAGCTTTCTTT. Translated: CASRPTGLLGTEAFF. This sequence joins TRBV27 and TRBJ1-1; TRBD1 might be the D (6 bases). Deletions cut 6 bases from V and 5 bases from J, with 19 bases between. This CDR3 comprises 15 residues. Germline assignment: CDR1 MNHEY and CDR2 SMNVEV (reference sequence).

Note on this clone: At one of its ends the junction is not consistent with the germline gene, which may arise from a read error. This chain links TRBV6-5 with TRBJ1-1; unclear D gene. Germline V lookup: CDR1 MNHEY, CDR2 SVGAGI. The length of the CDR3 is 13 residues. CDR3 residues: CASRGGPHTEDFF. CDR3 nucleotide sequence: TGTGCCAGCAGAGGAGGGCCTCACACTGAAGATTTCTTT.

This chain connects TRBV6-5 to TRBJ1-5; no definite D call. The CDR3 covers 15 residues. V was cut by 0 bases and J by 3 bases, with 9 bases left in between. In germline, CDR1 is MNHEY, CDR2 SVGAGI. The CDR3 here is CASSYSYEVNQPQHF. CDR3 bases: TGTGCCAGCAGTTACTCGTATGAGGTCAATCAGCCCCAGCATTTT.

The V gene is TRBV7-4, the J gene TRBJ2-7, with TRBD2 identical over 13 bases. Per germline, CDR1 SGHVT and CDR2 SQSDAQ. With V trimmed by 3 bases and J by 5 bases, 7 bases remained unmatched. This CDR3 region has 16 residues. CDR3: CASSFFWTSGGHEQYF. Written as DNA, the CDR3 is TGTGCCAGCAGCTTCTTTTGGACTAGCGGGGGCCACGAGCAGTACTTC.

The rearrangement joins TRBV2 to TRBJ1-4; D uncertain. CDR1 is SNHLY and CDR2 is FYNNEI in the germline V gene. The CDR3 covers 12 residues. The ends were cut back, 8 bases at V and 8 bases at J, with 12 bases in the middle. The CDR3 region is CASEVGGEKLFF. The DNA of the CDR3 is TGTGCCAGCGAGGTCGGTGGGGAAAAACTGTTTTTT.

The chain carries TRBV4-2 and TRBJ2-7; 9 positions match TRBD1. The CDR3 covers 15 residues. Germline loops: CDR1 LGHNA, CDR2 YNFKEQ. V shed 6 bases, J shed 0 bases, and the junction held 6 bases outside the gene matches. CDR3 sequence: CASRAGTGSSYEQYF. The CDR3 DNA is TGTGCCAGCAGGGCCGGGACAGGGAGCTCCTACGAGCAGTACTTC.

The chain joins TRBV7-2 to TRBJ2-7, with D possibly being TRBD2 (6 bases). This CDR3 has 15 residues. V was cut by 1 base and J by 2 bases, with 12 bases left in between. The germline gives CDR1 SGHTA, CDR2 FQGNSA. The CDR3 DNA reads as TGTGCCAGCAGCTTAGTATCGGGAGCCCCCTACGAGCAGTACTTC. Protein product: CASSLVSGAPYEQYF.

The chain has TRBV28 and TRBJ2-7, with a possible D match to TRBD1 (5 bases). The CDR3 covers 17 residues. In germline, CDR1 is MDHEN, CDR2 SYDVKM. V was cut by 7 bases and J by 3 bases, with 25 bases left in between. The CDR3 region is CASTTLTGTGSVYEQYF. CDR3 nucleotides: TGTGCCAGCACTACTTTAACCGGAACAGGTAGTGTCTACGAGCAGTACTTC.

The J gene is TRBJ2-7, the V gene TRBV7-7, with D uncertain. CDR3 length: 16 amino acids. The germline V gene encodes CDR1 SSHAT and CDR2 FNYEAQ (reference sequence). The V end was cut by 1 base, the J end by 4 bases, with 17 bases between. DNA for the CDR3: TGTGCCAGCAGCTTAGGCCTTTTTTCCGCAGGTTACGAGCAGTACTTC. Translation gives CASSLGLFSAGYEQYF.

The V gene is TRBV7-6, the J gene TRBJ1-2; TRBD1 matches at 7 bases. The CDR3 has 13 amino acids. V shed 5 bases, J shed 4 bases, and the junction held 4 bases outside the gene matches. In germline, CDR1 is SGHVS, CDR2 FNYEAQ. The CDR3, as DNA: TGTGCCAGCAGCCAACGGGACAGCTATGGCTACACCTTC. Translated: CASSQRDSYGYTF.

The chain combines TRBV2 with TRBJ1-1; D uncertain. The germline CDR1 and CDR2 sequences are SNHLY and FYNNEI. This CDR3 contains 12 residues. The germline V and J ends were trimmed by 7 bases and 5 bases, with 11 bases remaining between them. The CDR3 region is CASTRRGTEAFF. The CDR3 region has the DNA TGTGCCAGCACTCGTCGGGGAACTGAAGCTTTCTTT.

The CDR3, as DNA: TGTGCCAGCTCACCACCTACTGGACAGGGGGCCAATAGCAATCAGCCCCAGCATTTT. Residues: CASSPPTGQGANSNQPQHF. The rearrangement uses TRBV18 and TRBJ1-5; 11 positions agree with TRBD1. The CDR3 sequence is 19 residues long. CDR1 is KGHSH, CDR2 LQKENI, per germline. Trimming cost V 0 bases and J 0 bases; bases outside gene matches: 7. The full variable domain, its missing parts supplied by reference TRBV18 and TRBJ1-5, is NAGVMQNPRHLVRRRGQEARLRCSPMKGHSHVYWYRQLPEEGLKFMVYLQKENIIDESGMPKERFSAEFPKEGPSILRIQQVVRGDSAAYFCASSPPTGQGANSNQPQHFGDGTRLSIL.

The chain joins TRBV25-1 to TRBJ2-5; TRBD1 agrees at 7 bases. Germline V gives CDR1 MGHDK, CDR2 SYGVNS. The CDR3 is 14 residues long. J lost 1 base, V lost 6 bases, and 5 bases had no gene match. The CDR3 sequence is CASSVGQPQETQYF. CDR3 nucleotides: TGTGCCAGCAGCGTGGGACAGCCCCAAGAGACCCAGTACTTC.

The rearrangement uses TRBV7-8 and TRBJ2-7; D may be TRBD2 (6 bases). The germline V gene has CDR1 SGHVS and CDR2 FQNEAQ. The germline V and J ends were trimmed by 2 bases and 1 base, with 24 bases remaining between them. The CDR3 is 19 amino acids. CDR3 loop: CASSLQWRGEAVGSYEQYF. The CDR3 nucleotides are TGTGCCAGCAGCTTACAGTGGAGAGGGGAGGCCGTAGGGTCCTACGAGCAGTACTTC.

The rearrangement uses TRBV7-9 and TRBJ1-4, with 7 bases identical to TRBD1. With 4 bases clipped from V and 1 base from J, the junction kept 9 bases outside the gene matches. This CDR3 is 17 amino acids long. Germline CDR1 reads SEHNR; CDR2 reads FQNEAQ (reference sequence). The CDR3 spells CASSSLGGAGTNEKLFF. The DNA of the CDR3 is TGTGCCAGCAGCTCACTAGGGGGCGCAGGAACTAATGAAAAACTGTTTTTT.

Here the CDR3 reads CASSLPPDRVNTGELFF. Written as DNA, the CDR3 is TGCGCCAGCAGCTTGCCCCCCGACAGGGTGAACACCGGGGAGCTGTTTTTT. The chain has TRBV5-1 and TRBJ2-2; 7 bases fit TRBD1. In germline, CDR1 is SGHRS, CDR2 YFSETQ. Trimming took 1 base from V and 1 from J; bases not matched to a gene: 7. The length of the CDR3 is 17 residues.

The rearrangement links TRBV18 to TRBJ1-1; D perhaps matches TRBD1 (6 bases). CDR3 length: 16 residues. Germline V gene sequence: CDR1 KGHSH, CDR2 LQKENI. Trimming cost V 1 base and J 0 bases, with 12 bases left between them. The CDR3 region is CASSPLLDSMNTEAFF. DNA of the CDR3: TGTGCCAGCTCACCACTCTTGGACAGCATGAACACTGAAGCTTTCTTT.

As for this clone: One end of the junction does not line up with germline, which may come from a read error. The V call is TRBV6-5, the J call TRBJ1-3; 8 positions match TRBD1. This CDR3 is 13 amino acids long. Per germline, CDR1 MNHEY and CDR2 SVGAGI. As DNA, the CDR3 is TGTGCCAGCAGTGCAGGACAGGGAATCACCATATATTTT. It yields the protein CASSAGQGITIYF.

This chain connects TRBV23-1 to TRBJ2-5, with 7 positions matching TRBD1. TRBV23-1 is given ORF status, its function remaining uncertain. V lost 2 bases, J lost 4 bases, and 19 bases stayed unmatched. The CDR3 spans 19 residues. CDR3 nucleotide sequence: TGCGCCAGCAGTCAAATGGAGGAAATTAGAGACAGGGTGGGAGAGACCCAGTACTTC. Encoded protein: CASSQMEEIRDRVGETQYF.

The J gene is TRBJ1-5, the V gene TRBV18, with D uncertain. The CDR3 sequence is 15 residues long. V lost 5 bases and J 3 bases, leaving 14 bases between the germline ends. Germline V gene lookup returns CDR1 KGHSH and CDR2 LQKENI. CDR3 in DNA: TGTGCCAGCTCATCGGCCGAGGCTTTCAATCAGCCCCAGCATTTT. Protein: CASSSAEAFNQPQHF.

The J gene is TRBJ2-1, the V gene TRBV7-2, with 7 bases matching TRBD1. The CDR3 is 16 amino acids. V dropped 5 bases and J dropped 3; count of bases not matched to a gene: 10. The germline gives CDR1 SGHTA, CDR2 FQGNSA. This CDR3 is CASSPQTGQVYNEQFF. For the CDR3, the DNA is TGTGCCAGCAGCCCCCAGACAGGGCAAGTCTACAATGAGCAGTTCTTC.

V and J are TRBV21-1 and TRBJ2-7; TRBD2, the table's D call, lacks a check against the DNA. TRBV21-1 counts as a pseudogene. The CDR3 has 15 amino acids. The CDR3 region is CASSKDRESSYEQYF. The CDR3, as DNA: TGTGCCAGCAGCAAAGACCGGGAGAGCTCCTACGAGCAGTACTTC.

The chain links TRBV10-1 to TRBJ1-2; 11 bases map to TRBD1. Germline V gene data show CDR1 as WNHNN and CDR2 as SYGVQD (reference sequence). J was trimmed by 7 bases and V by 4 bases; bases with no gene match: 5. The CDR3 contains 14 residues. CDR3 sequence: CASSAGTGGFGYTF. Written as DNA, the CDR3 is TGCGCCAGCAGTGCCGGGACAGGGGGTTTTGGCTACACCTTC.

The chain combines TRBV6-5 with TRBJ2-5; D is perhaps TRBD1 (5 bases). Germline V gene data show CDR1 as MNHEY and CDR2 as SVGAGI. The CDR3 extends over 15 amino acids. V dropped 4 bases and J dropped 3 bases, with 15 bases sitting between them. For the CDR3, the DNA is TGTGCCAGCAGTTTAAGACCTGGGGCTGAAGAGACCCAGTACTTC. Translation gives CASSLRPGAEETQYF.

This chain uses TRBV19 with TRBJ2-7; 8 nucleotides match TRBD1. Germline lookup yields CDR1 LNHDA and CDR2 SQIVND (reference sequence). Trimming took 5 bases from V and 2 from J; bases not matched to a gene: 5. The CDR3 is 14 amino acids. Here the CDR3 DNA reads TGTGCCAGTAGTCCCAGGACAGGGACCTACGAGCAGTACTTC. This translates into CASSPRTGTYEQYF.

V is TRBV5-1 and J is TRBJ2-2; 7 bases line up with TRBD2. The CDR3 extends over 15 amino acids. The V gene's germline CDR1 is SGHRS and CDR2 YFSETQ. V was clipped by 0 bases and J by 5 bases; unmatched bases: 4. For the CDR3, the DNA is TGCGCCAGCAGCTTGGTGCAGGGAGGGACCGGGGAGCTGTTTTTT. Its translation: CASSLVQGGTGELFF.

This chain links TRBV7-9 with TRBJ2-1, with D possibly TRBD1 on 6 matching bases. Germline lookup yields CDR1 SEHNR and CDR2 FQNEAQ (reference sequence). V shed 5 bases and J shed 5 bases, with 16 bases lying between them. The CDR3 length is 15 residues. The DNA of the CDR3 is TGTGCCAGCAGCCCGATTCCGGGACACGACAATGAGCAGTTCTTC. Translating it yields CASSPIPGHDNEQFF.

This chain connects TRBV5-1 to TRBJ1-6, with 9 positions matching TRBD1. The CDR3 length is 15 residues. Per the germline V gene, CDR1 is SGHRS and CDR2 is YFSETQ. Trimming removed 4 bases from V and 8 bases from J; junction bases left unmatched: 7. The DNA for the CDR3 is TGCGCCAGCAGCCTTACGACAGGGGGTGATTCACCCCTCCACTTT. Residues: CASSLTTGGDSPLHF.

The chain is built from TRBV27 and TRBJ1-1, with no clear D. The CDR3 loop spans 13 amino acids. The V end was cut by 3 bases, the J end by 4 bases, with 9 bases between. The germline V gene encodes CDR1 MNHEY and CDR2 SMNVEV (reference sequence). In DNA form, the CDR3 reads TGTGCCAGCAGTTTTCGAGAACTCACTGAAGCTTTCTTT. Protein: CASSFRELTEAFF.

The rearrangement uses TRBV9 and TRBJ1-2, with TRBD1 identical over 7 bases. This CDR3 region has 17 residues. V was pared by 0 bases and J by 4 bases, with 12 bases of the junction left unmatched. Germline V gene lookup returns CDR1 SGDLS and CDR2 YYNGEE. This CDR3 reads CASSVGVDDRDSYGYTF. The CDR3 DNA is TGTGCCAGCAGCGTAGGGGTCGATGACCGGGACAGCTATGGCTACACCTTC.